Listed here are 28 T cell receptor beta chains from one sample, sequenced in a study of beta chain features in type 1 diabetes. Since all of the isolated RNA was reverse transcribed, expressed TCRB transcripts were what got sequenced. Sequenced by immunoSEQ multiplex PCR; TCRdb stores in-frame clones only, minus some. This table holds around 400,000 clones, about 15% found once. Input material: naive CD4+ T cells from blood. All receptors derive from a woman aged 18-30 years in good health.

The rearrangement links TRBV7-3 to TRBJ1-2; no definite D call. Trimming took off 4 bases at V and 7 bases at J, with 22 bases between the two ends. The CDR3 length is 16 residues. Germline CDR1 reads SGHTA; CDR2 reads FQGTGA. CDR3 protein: CASSSGANNDYSGYTF. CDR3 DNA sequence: TGTGCCAGCAGCTCGGGCGCGAACAACGACTATTCTGGCTACACCTTC.

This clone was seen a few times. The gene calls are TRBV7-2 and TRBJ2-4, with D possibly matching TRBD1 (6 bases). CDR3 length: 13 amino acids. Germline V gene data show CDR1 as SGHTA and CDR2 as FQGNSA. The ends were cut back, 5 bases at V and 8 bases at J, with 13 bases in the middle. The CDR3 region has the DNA TGTGCCAGCAGCCCACCAGGGGTTGACATTCAGTACTTC. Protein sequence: CASSPPGVDIQYF.

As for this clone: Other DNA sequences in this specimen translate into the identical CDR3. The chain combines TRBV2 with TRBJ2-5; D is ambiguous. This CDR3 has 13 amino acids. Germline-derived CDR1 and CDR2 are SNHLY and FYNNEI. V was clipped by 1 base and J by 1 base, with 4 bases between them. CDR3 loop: CASSEGLQETQYF. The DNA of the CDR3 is TGTGCCAGCAGTGAAGGTCTCCAAGAGACCCAGTACTTC.

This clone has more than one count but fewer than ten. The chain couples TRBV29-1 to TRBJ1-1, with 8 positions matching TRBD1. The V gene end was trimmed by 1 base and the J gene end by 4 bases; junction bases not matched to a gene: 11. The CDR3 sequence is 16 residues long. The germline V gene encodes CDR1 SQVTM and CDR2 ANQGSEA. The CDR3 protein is CSVEALRGQVPTEAFF. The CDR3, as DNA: TGCAGCGTTGAAGCCCTCAGGGGACAGGTGCCCACTGAAGCTTTCTTT.

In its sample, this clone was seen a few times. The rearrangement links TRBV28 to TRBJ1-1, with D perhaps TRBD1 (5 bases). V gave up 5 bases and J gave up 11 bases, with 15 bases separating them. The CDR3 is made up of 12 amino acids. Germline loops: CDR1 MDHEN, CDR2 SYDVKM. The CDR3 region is CASSLHTGAAFF. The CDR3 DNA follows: TGTGCCAGCAGTCTCCACACAGGTGCTGCTTTCTTT.

The CDR3 DNA follows: TGTGCCAGCAGCGTACGGGGTGTAAAACTGTTTTTT. Amino acid sequence: CASSVRGVKLFF. The genes are TRBV14 and TRBJ1-4, with no clear D. The V and J ends lost 5 bases and 10 bases respectively, with 11 bases between them. CDR3 size: 12 residues. Germline V gene data show CDR1 as SGHDN and CDR2 as FVKESK.

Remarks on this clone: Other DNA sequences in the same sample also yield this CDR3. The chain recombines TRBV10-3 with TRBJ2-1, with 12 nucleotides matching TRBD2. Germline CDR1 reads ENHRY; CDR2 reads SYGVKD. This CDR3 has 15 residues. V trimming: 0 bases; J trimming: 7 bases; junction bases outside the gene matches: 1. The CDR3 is CAISESGLAGNEQFF. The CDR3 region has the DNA TGTGCCATCAGTGAGTCAGGACTAGCGGGAAATGAGCAGTTCTTC.

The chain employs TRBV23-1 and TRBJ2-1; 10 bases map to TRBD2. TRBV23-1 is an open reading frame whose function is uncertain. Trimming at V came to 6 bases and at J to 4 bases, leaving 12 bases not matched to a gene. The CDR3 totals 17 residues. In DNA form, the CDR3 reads TGCGCCAGCAGATACCCGACCGAGCGGGAGGGGTACAATGAGCAGTTCTTC. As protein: CASRYPTEREGYNEQFF.

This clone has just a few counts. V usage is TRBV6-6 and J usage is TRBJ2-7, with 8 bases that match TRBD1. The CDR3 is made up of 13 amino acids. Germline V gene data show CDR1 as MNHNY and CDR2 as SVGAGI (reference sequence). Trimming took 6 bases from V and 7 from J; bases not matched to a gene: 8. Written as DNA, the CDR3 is TGTGCCAGCAGCCCGGACAGGGTGGGGGAGCAGTACTTC. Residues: CASSPDRVGEQYF.

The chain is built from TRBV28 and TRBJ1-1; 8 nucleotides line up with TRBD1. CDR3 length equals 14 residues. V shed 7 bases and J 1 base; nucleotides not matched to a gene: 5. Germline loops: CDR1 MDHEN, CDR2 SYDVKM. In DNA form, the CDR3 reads TGTGCCAGCATTCCCGGACAGGGGAACACTGAAGCTTTCTTT. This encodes CASIPGQGNTEAFF.

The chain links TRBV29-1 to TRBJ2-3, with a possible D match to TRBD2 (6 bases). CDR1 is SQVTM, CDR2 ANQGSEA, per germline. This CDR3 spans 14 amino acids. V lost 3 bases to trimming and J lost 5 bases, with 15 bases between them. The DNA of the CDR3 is TGCAGCGTTGACCTTGGGGAGGCCAAAGATACGCAGTATTTT. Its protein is CSVDLGEAKDTQYF.

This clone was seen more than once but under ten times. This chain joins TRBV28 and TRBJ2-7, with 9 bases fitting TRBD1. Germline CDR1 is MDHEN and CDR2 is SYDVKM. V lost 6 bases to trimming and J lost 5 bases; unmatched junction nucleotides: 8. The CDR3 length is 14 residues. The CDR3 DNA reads TGTGCCAGCAGACAGGGGGCCGCATCCCACGAGCAGTACTTC. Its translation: CASRQGAASHEQYF.

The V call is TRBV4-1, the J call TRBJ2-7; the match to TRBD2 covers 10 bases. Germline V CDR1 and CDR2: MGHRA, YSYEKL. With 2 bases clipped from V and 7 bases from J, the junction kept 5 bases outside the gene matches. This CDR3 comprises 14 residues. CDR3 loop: CASSQSVAGGEQYF. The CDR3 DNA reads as TGCGCCAGCAGCCAATCGGTAGCGGGAGGTGAGCAGTACTTC.

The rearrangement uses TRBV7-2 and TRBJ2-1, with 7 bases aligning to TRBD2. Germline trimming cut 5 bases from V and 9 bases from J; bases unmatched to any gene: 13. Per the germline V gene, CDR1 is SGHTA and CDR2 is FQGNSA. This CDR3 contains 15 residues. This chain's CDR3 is CASSPLGGSKSEQFF. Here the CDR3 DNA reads TGTGCCAGCAGCCCCCTCGGCGGGAGTAAGAGTGAGCAGTTCTTC.

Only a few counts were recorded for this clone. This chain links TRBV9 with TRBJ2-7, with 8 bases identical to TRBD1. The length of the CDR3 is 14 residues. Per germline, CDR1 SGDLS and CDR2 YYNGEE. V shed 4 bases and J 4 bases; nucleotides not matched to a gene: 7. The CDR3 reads CASSQTGTGYEQYF. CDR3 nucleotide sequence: TGTGCCAGCAGCCAAACCGGGACAGGATACGAGCAGTACTTC.

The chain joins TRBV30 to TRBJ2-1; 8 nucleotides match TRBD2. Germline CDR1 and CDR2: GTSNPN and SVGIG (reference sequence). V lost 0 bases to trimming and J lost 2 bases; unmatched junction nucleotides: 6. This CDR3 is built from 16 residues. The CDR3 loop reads CAWSVPLAGPYNEQFF. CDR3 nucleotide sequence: TGTGCCTGGAGTGTCCCTCTAGCGGGCCCCTACAATGAGCAGTTCTTC.

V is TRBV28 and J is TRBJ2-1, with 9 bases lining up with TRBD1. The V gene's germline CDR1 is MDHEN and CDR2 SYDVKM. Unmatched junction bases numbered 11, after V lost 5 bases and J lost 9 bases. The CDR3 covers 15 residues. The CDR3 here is CASSPTPQGAVEQFF. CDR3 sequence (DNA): TGTGCCAGCAGTCCTACCCCACAGGGGGCCGTTGAGCAGTTCTTC.

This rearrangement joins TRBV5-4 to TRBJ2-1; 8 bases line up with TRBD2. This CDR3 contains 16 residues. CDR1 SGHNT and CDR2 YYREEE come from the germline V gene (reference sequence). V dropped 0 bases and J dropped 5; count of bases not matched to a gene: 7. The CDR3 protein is CASSLANGLANNEQFF. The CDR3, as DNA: TGTGCCAGCAGCTTGGCCAACGGACTAGCCAACAATGAGCAGTTCTTC.

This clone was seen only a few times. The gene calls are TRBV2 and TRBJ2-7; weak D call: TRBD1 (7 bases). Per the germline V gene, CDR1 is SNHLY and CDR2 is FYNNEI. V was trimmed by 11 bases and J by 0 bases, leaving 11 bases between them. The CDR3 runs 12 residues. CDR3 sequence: CAGGTVSYEQYF. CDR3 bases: TGTGCCGGAGGGACAGTCTCCTACGAGCAGTACTTC.

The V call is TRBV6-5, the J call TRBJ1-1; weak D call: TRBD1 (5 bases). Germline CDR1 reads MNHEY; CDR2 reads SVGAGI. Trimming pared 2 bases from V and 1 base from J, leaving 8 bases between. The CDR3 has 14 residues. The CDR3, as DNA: TGTGCCAGCAGTTACCATCAGGGGAACACTGAAGCTTTCTTT. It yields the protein CASSYHQGNTEAFF.

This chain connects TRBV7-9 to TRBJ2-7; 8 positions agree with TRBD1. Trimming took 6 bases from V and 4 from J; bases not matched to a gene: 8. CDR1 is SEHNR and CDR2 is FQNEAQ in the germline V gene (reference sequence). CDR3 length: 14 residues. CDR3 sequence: CASSWAGGAYEQYF. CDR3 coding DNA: TGTGCCAGCAGTTGGGCAGGGGGCGCGTACGAGCAGTACTTC.

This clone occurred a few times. The CDR3 loop reads CAWSAETGPSIYGYTF. CDR3 coding DNA: TGTGCCTGGAGTGCGGAGACAGGGCCCTCTATCTATGGCTACACCTTC. The chain employs TRBV30 and TRBJ1-2; 7 bases align to TRBD1. The J segment lost 4 bases and the V segment lost 1 base, leaving 12 bases of the junction unmatched. This CDR3 has 16 amino acids. Germline CDR1 reads GTSNPN; CDR2 reads SVGIG (reference sequence).

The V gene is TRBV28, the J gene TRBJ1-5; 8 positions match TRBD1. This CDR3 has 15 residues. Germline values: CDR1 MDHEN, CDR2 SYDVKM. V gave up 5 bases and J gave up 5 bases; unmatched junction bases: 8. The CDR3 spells CASSPDRGRDQPQHF. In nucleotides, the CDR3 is TGTGCCAGCAGTCCAGACAGGGGTAGGGATCAGCCCCAGCATTTT.

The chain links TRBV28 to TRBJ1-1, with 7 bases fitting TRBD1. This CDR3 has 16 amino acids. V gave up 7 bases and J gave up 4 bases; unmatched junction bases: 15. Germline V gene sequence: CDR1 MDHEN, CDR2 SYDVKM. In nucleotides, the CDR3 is TGTGCCAGCACGTGGGCAGGGGGGAATTTACCCACTGAAGCTTTCTTT. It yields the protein CASTWAGGNLPTEAFF.

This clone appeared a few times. The CDR3 DNA is TGTGCCAGCAGCCCCCCATTCTCCTACGAGCAGTACTTC. It codes for CASSPPFSYEQYF. This chain links TRBV28 with TRBJ2-7, with D unresolved. From germline, CDR1 is MDHEN and CDR2 SYDVKM. The CDR3 consists of 13 residues. Deletions cut 6 bases from V and 0 bases from J, with 9 bases between. The full variable domain, in which reference TRBV28 and TRBJ2-7 provide the parts outside the CDR3, is DVKVTQSSRYLVKRTGEKVFLECVQDMDHENMFWYRQDPGLGLRLIYFSYDVKMKEKGDIPEGYSVSREKKERFSLILESASTNQTSMYLCASSPPFSYEQYFGPGTRLTVT.

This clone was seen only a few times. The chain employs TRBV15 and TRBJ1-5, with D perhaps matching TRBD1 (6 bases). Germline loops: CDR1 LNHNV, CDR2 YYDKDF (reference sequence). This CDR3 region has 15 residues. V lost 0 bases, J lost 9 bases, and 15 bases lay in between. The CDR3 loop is CATSRDQGQHRPQHF. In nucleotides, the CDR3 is TGTGCCACCAGCAGAGATCAAGGACAGCATAGGCCCCAGCATTTT. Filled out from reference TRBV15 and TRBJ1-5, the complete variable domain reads DAMVIQNPRYQVTQFGKPVTLSCSQTLNHNVMYWYQQKSSQAPKLLFHYYDKDFNNEADTPDNFQSRRPNTSFCFLDIRSPGLGDTAMYLCATSRDQGQHRPQHFGDGTRLSIL.

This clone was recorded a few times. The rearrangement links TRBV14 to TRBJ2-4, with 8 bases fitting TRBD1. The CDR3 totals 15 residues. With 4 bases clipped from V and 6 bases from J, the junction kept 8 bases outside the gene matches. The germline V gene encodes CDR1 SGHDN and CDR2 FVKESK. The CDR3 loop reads CASSRSTGGINIQYF. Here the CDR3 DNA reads TGTGCCAGCAGCCGCTCAACAGGGGGAATAAACATTCAGTACTTC. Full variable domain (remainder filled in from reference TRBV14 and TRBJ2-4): EAGVTQFPSHSVIEKGQTVTLRCDPISGHDNLYWYRRVMGKEIKFLLHFVKESKQDESGMPNNRFLAERTGGTYSTLKVQPAELEDSGVYFCASSRSTGGINIQYFGAGTRLSVL.

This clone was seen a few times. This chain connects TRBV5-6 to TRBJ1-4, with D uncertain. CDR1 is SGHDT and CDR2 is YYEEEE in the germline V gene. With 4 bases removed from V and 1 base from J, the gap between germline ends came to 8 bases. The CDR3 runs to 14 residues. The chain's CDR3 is CASSPGLTNEKLFF. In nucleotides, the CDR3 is TGTGCCAGCAGCCCGGGGTTAACTAATGAAAAACTGTTTTTT.